This T cell receptor beta chain stems from a study of glioma-infiltrating T cells after dendritic cell vaccination. Overall study: Treatment, given 2003 to 2012, was autologous tumor lysate-pulsed dendritic cell vaccination.

Fresh-frozen tumor tissue and more than two years of survival data were available for all. No glioblastoma patient carried an isocitrate dehydrogenase mutation. This table comes from immunoSEQ multiplex PCR, and its TCRdb copy is limited to in-frame clones, with some not included. This table holds tens of thousands of clones, around 90% found once. Study-wide findings and caveats: Estimated pretreatment TIL content predicted outcome after dendritic cell vaccination.

The CDR3 runs 14 residues. With V trimmed by 7 bases and J by 1 base, 1 base remained unmatched. Germline V CDR1 and CDR2: SNHLY, FYNNEI. About this clone itself: The antigen is not known.

The sequence was collected from a human donor with glioblastoma. The rearrangement joins TRBV2 to TRBJ1-3; the match to TRBD1 covers 10 bases. Sequences were derived from blood, sampled before dendritic cell vaccination. Written as DNA, the CDR3 is TGTGCCAGCAAGGGACAGGGGTCTGGAAACACCATATATTTT. It yields the protein CASKGQGSGNTIYF.